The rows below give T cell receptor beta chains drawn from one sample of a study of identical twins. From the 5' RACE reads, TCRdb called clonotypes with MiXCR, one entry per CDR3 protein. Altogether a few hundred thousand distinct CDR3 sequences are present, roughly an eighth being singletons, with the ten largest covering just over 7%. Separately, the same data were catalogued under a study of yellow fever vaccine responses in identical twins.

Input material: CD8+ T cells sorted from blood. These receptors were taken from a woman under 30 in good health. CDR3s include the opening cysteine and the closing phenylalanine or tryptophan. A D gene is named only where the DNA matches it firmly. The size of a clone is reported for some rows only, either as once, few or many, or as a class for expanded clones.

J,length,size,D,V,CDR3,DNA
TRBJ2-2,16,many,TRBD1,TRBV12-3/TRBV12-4,CASSPGTGGIAGELFF,TGTGCCAGCAGTCCCGGGACAGGGGGTATAGCCGGGGAGCTGTTTTTT
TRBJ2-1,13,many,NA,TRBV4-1,CASSRARGNEQFF,TGCGCCAGCAGTCGGGCCCGGGGGAATGAGCAGTTCTTC
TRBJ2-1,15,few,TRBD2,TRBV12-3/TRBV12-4,CASSLMLAGENEQFF,TGTGCCAGCAGTTTAATGCTAGCGGGAGAAAATGAGCAGTTCTTC
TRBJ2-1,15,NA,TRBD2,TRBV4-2,CASSRITGGWDEQFF,TGTGCCAGCAGCCGAATCACGGGAGGGTGGGATGAGCAGTTCTTC
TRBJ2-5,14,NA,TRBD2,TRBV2,CAITASGYQETQYF,TGTGCCATTACCGCTAGCGGGTACCAAGAGACCCAGTACTTC
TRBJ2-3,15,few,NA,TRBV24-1,CATSDHDRYTDTQYF,TGTGCCACCAGTGACCACGACAGGTACACAGATACGCAGTATTTT
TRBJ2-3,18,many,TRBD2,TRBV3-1,CASSQDLTSDSSTDTQYF,TGTGCCAGCAGCCAAGATCTAACTAGCGATTCTAGCACAGATACGCAGTATTTT
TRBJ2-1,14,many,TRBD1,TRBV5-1,CASSSWTGAAEQFF,TGCGCCAGCAGCTCTTGGACAGGGGCCGCAGAGCAGTTCTTC
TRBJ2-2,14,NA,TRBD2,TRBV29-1,CSVHSGENTGELFF,TGCAGCGTACATAGCGGGGAGAACACCGGGGAGCTGTTTTTT
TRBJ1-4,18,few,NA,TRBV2,CASRLAQETRVTNEKLFF,TGTGCCAGCAGGCTCGCACAGGAAACTCGGGTCACTAATGAAAAACTGTTTTTT
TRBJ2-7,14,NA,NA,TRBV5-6,CASSLTGHRSEQYF,TGTGCCAGCAGCCTGACGGGACACAGGTCAGAGCAGTACTTC
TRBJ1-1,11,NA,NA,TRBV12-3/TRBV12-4,CASSLMAEAFF,TGTGCCAGCAGTTTAATGGCTGAAGCTTTCTTT
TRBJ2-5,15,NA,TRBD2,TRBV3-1,CASSLGLAAPETQYF,TGTGCCAGCAGCCTGGGCCTAGCGGCCCCGGAGACCCAGTACTTC
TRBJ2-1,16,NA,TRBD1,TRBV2,CASSTPRQGSYNEQFF,TGTGCCAGCAGTACACCGCGACAGGGGTCCTACAATGAGCAGTTCTTC
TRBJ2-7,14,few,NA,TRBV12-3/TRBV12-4,CASSLALFNYEQYF,TGTGCCAGCAGTTTAGCGCTGTTCAACTACGAGCAGTACTTC
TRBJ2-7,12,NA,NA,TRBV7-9,CASSSLPYAQYF,TGTGCCAGCAGCTCCCTCCCTTACGCGCAGTACTTC
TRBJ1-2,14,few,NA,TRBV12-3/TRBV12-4,CASNTHTGNYGYTF,TGTGCCAGCAACACCCATACAGGAAACTATGGCTACACCTTC
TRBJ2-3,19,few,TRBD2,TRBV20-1,CSARGKRVAGAPSTDTQYF,TGCAGTGCTAGAGGGAAGAGGGTAGCGGGCGCCCCTAGCACAGATACGCAGTATTTT
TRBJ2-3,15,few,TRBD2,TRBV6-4,CASSPQRGAADTQYF,TGTGCCAGCAGTCCCCAGCGGGGGGCAGCAGATACGCAGTATTTT
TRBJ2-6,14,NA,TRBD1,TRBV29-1,CSVGQGPGANVLTF,TGCAGCGTTGGACAGGGGCCTGGGGCCAACGTCCTGACTTTC
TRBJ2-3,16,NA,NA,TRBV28,CASSPRFREARLVQYF,TGTGCCAGCAGTCCCCGCTTCAGGGAGGCCCGTCTGGTGCAGTATTTT
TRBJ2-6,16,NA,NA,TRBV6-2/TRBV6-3,CASSYFAGDGANVLTF,TGTGCCAGCAGTTACTTTGCAGGGGACGGGGCCAACGTCCTGACTTTC
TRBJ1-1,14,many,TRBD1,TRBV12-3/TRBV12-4,CASSLTGGASEAFF,TGTGCCAGCAGTTTGACAGGGGGCGCGTCTGAAGCTTTCTTT
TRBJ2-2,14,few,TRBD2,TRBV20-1,CSASPGGDFGELFF,TGCAGTGCTAGCCCGGGAGGGGATTTCGGGGAGCTGTTTTTT
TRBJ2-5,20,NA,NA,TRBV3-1,CASSQDLARAAPGHQETQYF,TGTGCCAGCAGCCAAGATCTGGCTAGGGCTGCTCCGGGGCACCAAGAGACCCAGTACTTC
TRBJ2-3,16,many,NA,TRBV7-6,CASSPWSGSSTDTQYF,TGTGCCAGCAGCCCCTGGAGCGGGTCTAGCACAGATACGCAGTATTTT
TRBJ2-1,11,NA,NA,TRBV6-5,CASMSYNEQFF,TGTGCCAGCATGAGTTACAATGAGCAGTTCTTC
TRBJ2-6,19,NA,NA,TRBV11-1,CASSPPFEQALPWANVLTF,TGTGCCAGCAGCCCCCCCTTCGAGCAGGCCCTCCCCTGGGCCAACGTCCTGACTTTC
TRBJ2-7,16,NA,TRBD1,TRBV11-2,CASSLVGTGRTYEQYF,TGTGCCAGCAGCTTAGTGGGGACAGGGCGTACCTACGAGCAGTACTTC
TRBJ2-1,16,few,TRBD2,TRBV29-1,CSVEGSGGYQVLRQFF,TGCAGCGTTGAAGGAAGCGGGGGATACCAGGTCCTTCGGCAGTTCTTC
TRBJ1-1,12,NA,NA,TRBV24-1,CATMGENTEAFF,TGTGCCACCATGGGGGAGAACACTGAAGCTTTCTTT
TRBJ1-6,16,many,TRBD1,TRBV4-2,CASSPRGTEGDSPLHF,TGTGCCAGCAGCCCACGGGGGACAGAAGGCGATTCACCCCTCCACTTT
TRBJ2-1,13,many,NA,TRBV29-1,CSVGGGSYNEQFF,TGCAGCGTTGGCGGCGGCTCCTACAATGAGCAGTTCTTC
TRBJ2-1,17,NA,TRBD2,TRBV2,CASSEPSGTPLYNEQFF,TGTGCCAGCAGTGAACCGAGCGGGACTCCCCTCTACAATGAGCAGTTCTTC
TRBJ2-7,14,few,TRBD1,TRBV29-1,CSVEVGTASYEQYF,TGCAGCGTTGAAGTCGGGACAGCTTCCTACGAGCAGTACTTC
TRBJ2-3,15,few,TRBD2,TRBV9,CASSVASGSTDTQYF,TGTGCCAGCAGCGTGGCTAGCGGGAGTACAGATACGCAGTATTTT